Listed below are T cell receptor beta chains from one sample, sequenced in a study of blood T cell repertoires in COVID-19. The table came from immunoSEQ multiplex PCR; TCRdb's copy has only in-frame clones and leaves some out. The repertoire holds over 30,000 clones, with less than 95% as singletons. The sequenced sample consisted of peripheral blood. The receptors stem from a man aged 70-80 years with active or convalescent COVID-19. Both conserved end residues are part of each CDR3.

CDR3 protein	V gene	J gene
CASSPTGGTGELFF	TRBV10-1	TRBJ2-2
CASSYLADSNQPQHF	TRBV6-5	TRBJ1-5
CASSQDWAGSMGGYTF	TRBV14	TRBJ1-2
CASSFGQGASGYTF	TRBV5-4	TRBJ1-2
CASRRGYPLHF	TRBV2	TRBJ1-6
CAWRRDRSFYGYTF	TRBV30	TRBJ1-2
CSAIRGNSYEQYF	TRBV29-1	TRBJ2-7
CASSVQGAFSGNTIYF	TRBV2	TRBJ1-3
CASSLSRGWEKLFF	TRBV28	TRBJ1-4
CASRRQGVYGYTF	TRBV2	TRBJ1-2
CASSYPTGSANYGYTF	TRBV6-2/TRBV6-3	TRBJ1-2
CASSLNVAGLAWAKNIQYF	TRBV7-9	TRBJ2-4
CASSPHSRVGQPQTGANVLTF	TRBV4-2	TRBJ2-6
CASRKDRSNTEAFF	TRBV5-4	TRBJ1-1
CSASRLGTYNEQFF	TRBV20-1	TRBJ2-1
CSGTRTAGNTGELFF	TRBV29-1	TRBJ2-2
CASSMKPQGTPGNTIYF	TRBV19	TRBJ1-3
CASSIRGGPYEQYF	TRBV19	TRBJ2-7
CASSLTPEGGGEYF	TRBV5-1	TRBJ2-3
CASSLELGAVTGELFF	TRBV7-6	TRBJ2-2
CASSPPTGGATQETQYF	TRBV18	TRBJ2-5
CASSPGTGRVSQPQHF	TRBV7-9	TRBJ1-5
CASSYSTSNTDTQYF	TRBV6-5	TRBJ2-3
CASSPRQGGNTEAFF	TRBV7-2	TRBJ1-1
CASSLELAGGHEQFF	TRBV7-3	TRBJ2-1
CASSADRGAETQYF	TRBV7-2	TRBJ2-5
CASSVEGRGYGYTF	TRBV9	TRBJ1-2
CASSPLDSGGSSYNEQFF	TRBV18	TRBJ2-1
CASSVSTNEKLFF	TRBV9	TRBJ1-4
CASRERGLRYEQYF	TRBV6-5	TRBJ2-7
CASSWGIGRKFF	TRBV6-2/TRBV6-3	TRBJ2-1
CASSLTGGTGELFF	TRBV7-3	TRBJ2-2
CASGLGAGVTEAFF	TRBV12-5	TRBJ1-1
CASSLAGVMNTEAFF	TRBV7-2	TRBJ1-1
CASSEVSGGNTIYF	TRBV6-1	TRBJ1-3
CASSLLGTSDAGFTGELFF	TRBV28	TRBJ2-2
CATSRDRTAYGYTF	TRBV15	TRBJ1-2
CASSEFLAGGNNEQFF	TRBV10-1	TRBJ2-1
CASSPWTIGQEGYTF	TRBV7-2	TRBJ1-2
CSASDRGSLSSYNSPLHF	TRBV20-1	TRBJ1-6
CSALRASGGDTQYF	TRBV29-1	TRBJ2-3
CASSGPGQGNQPQHF	TRBV2	TRBJ1-5
CASSLVSGAYEQYF	TRBV5-1	TRBJ2-7
CASSKDSSPGELFF	TRBV7-2	TRBJ2-2
CASSLSGTGGMTPLHF	TRBV7-2	TRBJ1-6
CASRGTSGNSPLHF	TRBV2	TRBJ1-6